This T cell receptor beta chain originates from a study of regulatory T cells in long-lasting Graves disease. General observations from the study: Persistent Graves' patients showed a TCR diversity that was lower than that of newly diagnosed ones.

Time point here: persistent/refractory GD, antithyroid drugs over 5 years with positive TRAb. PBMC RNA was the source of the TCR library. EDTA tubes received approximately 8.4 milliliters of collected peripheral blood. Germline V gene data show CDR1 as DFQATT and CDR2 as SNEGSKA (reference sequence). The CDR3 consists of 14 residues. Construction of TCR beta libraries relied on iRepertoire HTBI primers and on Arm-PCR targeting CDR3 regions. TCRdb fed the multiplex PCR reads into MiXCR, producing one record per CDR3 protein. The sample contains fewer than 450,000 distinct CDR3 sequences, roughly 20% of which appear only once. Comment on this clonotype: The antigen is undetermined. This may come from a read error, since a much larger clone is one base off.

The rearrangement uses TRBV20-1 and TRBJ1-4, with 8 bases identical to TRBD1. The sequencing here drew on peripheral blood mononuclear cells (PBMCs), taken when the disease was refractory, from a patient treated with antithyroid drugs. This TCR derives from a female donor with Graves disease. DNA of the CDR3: TGCAATGCTAGAAGGACAGGGTGGAATGAAAAACTGTTTTTT. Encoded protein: CNARRTGWNEKLFF.